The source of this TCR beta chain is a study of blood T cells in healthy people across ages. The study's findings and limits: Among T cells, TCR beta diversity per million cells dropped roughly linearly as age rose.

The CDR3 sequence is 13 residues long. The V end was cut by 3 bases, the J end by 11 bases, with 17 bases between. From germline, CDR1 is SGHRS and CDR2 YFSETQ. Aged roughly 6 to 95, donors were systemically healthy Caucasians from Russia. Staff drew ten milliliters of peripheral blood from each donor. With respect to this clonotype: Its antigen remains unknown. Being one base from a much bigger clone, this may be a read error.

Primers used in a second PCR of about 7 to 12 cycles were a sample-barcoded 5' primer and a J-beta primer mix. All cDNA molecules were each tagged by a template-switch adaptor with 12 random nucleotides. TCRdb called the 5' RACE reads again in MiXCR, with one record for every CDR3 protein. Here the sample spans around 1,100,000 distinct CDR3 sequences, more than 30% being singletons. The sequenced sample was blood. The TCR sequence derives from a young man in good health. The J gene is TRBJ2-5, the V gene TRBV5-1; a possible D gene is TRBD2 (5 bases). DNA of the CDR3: TGCGCCAGCAGCTCGTGGACTGTGGATGAGCAGTACTTC. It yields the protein CASSSWTVDEQYF.